Presented here are 24 T cell receptor beta chains from one specimen sequenced in a study of blood T cell repertoires in COVID-19. Produced via immunoSEQ multiplex PCR; TCRdb's table is partial and in-frame only. The data hold under 150,000 clones, with approximately 88% observed a single time. The sequencing sample was made of peripheral blood. The source of these receptors is a human donor in a cohort sampled during active COVID-19.

The chain combines TRBV27 with TRBJ2-7, with 7 bases that match TRBD1. The V gene's germline CDR1 is MNHEY and CDR2 SMNVEV (reference sequence). The CDR3 contains 13 residues. With V trimmed by 4 bases and J by 3 bases, 3 bases remained unmatched. The CDR3 nucleotides read TGTGCCAGCAGTTGGGGACAGAGCTACGAGCAGTACTTC. Its protein is CASSWGQSYEQYF.

The V call is TRBV15, the J call TRBJ2-1; D perhaps matches TRBD2 (6 bases). The CDR3 is 15 amino acids. Germline assignment: CDR1 LNHNV and CDR2 YYDKDF (reference sequence). Trimming removed 3 bases at V and 9 bases at J, with 18 bases between. The CDR3 nucleotides read TGTGCCACCAGCAGGCGATTACAGGAGGGTGGTGAGCAGTTCTTC. It is translated as CATSRRLQEGGEQFF. Full variable domain (remainder filled in from reference TRBV15 and TRBJ2-1): DAMVIQNPRYQVTQFGKPVTLSCSQTLNHNVMYWYQQKSSQAPKLLFHYYDKDFNNEADTPDNFQSRRPNTSFCFLDIRSPGLGDTAMYLCATSRRLQEGGEQFFGPGTRLTVL.

The J gene is TRBJ1-3, the V gene TRBV6-1; no definite D call. The CDR3 loop spans 17 amino acids. Germline CDR1 is MNHNS and CDR2 is SASEGT. V lost 3 bases and J lost 4, with 19 bases in between. The CDR3 here is CASSEVPRLKSGNTIYF. The DNA for the CDR3 is TGTGCCAGCAGTGAGGTCCCGAGATTAAAGTCCGGAAACACCATATATTTT.

J is TRBJ1-1 and V is TRBV7-2; D might be TRBD1 (6 bases). This CDR3 has 16 amino acids. Between the trimmed V and J ends, which lost 0 bases and 1 base, there was a span of 12 bases. Germline V gives CDR1 SGHTA, CDR2 FQGNSA. The CDR3 DNA reads TGTGCCAGCAGCTTAGCGCCGGCAGGGGCGAACACTGAAGCTTTCTTT. The encoded protein is CASSLAPAGANTEAFF.

This chain uses TRBV24-1 with TRBJ2-5; tentative D call: TRBD1 (5 bases). Per germline, CDR1 KGHDR and CDR2 SFDVKD. V shed 5 bases and J shed 5 bases, with 14 bases lying between them. The CDR3 is 14 residues long. The CDR3 region is CATSGQLPGETQYF. The CDR3 DNA sequence: TGTGCCACCAGTGGACAGCTTCCCGGGGAGACCCAGTACTTC.

V usage is TRBV5-5 and J usage is TRBJ2-7; D perhaps matches TRBD2 (7 bases). The CDR3 is made up of 15 amino acids. Trimming shortened V by 7 bases and J by 4 bases, and 21 bases separated the two germline ends. Per germline, CDR1 SGHKS and CDR2 YYEKEE (reference sequence). CDR3: CASFKPLQGGYEQYF. Here the CDR3 DNA reads TGTGCCAGCTTCAAACCTTTACAGGGAGGGTACGAGCAGTACTTC.

The rearrangement joins TRBV2 to TRBJ2-5; 13 nucleotides align to TRBD2. CDR1 is SNHLY, CDR2 FYNNEI, per germline. This CDR3 has 15 amino acids. V shed 7 bases and J 4 bases; nucleotides not matched to a gene: 6. CDR3 sequence (DNA): TGTGCCAGCAACCCGGGACTAGCGGGGCGAGAGACCCAGTACTTC. This codes for CASNPGLAGRETQYF.

The V call is TRBV10-3, the J call TRBJ2-7; 9 bases are shared with TRBD1. The V gene's germline CDR1 is ENHRY and CDR2 SYGVKD. Trimming removed 2 bases from V and 3 bases from J; junction bases left unmatched: 2. CDR3 length: 14 amino acids. CDR3 nucleotide sequence: TGTGCCATCAGTGAGGTGGGACAGGGCTACGAGCAGTACTTC. Translating gives CAISEVGQGYEQYF.

The sample holds one count of this clone. The rearrangement links TRBV10-3 to TRBJ2-5, with D possibly TRBD2 on 7 matching bases. CDR3 length equals 15 residues. In germline, CDR1 is ENHRY, CDR2 SYGVKD. The germline V and J ends were trimmed by 0 bases and 1 base, with 9 bases remaining between them. Here the CDR3 reads CAISESGGGQETQYF. Here the CDR3 DNA reads TGTGCCATCAGTGAGTCAGGGGGGGGCCAAGAGACCCAGTACTTC.

Many counts were recorded for this clone. The chain joins TRBV11-1 to TRBJ1-6; D ambiguous. V was cut by 3 bases and J by 5 bases, with 11 bases left in between. The CDR3 extends over 15 amino acids. CDR1 and CDR2 (germline): SGHAT, FQDESV (reference sequence). CDR3 region: CASSFVGMNNSPLHF. The DNA of the CDR3 is TGTGCCAGCAGCTTCGTGGGCATGAATAATTCACCCCTCCACTTT.

The chain recombines TRBV6-5 with TRBJ2-7; 7 bases map to TRBD2. There are 14 residues in the CDR3. J gave up 2 bases and V 5 bases, and 6 bases lay outside the gene matches. The V gene's germline CDR1 is MNHEY and CDR2 SVGAGI. This CDR3 reads CASSIGAGAYEQYF. The CDR3 nucleotides are TGTGCCAGCAGTATAGGGGCGGGGGCCTACGAGCAGTACTTC.

The gene calls are TRBV18 and TRBJ2-7; 9 nucleotides line up with TRBD2. In germline, CDR1 is KGHSH, CDR2 LQKENI. This CDR3 contains 16 residues. V dropped 1 base and J dropped 6; count of bases not matched to a gene: 10. The CDR3 loop is CASSPLAGVGRGEQYF. In DNA, the CDR3 is TGTGCCAGCTCACCACTAGCGGGGGTAGGTCGGGGCGAGCAGTACTTC.

The chain combines TRBV9 with TRBJ1-4; 7 bases are a match to TRBD1. V lost 3 bases, J lost 3 bases, and 2 bases stayed unmatched. The CDR3 is made up of 14 amino acids. CDR1 SGDLS and CDR2 YYNGEE come from the germline V gene. CDR3 loop: CASSDGTANEKLFF. The DNA for the CDR3 is TGTGCCAGCAGCGACGGGACAGCTAATGAAAAACTGTTTTTT.

The chain is built from TRBV6-7 and TRBJ2-1; D perhaps matches TRBD2 (6 bases). TRBV6-7 is noted as an ORF with a role that remains uncertain. Between the trimmed V and J ends, which lost 10 bases and 5 bases, there was a span of 18 bases. This CDR3 has 14 amino acids. The CDR3 DNA sequence: TGTGCCAACTCACGGGGCGGGATGGACAATGAGCAGTTCTTC. Translated: CANSRGGMDNEQFF.

This sequence joins TRBV3-1 (or the pseudogene TRBV3-2) and TRBJ2-4; D may be TRBD1 (6 bases). This CDR3 has 16 amino acids. Trimming took 4 bases from V and 0 from J, leaving 13 bases between them. The V gene's germline CDR1 is LGHDT and CDR2 YNNKEL (reference sequence). CDR3 amino acids: CASSPGTTLAKNIQYF. CDR3 nucleotide sequence: TGTGCCAGCAGCCCTGGGACAACTCTAGCCAAAAACATTCAGTACTTC.

The V and J genes are TRBV10-3 and TRBJ2-1; a weak D match, TRBD2 (5 bases). The CDR3 is made up of 13 amino acids. Germline CDR1 is ENHRY and CDR2 is SYGVKD. The V gene lost 0 bases and the J gene lost 13 bases, with 13 bases spanning the gap. CDR3 coding DNA: TGTGCCATCAGTGAGTCGGAGCGGCGCTCCCAGTTCTTC. Its protein product is CAISESERRSQFF.

This sequence joins TRBV5-5 and TRBJ2-5, with TRBD1 as a possible D gene (5 bases). Germline CDR1 reads SGHKS; CDR2 reads YYEKEE (reference sequence). V was shortened by 3 bases and J by 2 bases, with 11 bases between the two germline ends. The CDR3 extends over 14 amino acids. CDR3 sequence: CASSSYRTQETQYF. The CDR3 coding sequence is TGTGCCAGCAGCTCTTACAGGACGCAAGAGACCCAGTACTTC.

The rearrangement links TRBV18 to TRBJ2-7; 8 bases match TRBD2. CDR1 KGHSH and CDR2 LQKENI come from the germline V gene. CDR3 length: 16 residues. The V segment lost 2 bases and the J segment 7 bases; nucleotides outside the gene matches: 13. Here the CDR3 reads CASSPDLAGGRWEQYF. The CDR3 DNA sequence: TGTGCCAGCTCACCAGACCTGGCGGGGGGCCGGTGGGAGCAGTACTTC.

The chain links TRBV27 to TRBJ1-2, with D possibly TRBD1 on 6 matching bases. Trimming pared 6 bases from V and 2 bases from J, leaving 13 bases between. This CDR3 region has 14 residues. The germline V gene has CDR1 MNHEY and CDR2 SMNVEV (reference sequence). The CDR3 protein is CASSPGGANYGYTF. CDR3 bases: TGTGCCAGCAGCCCCGGGGGGGCGAACTATGGCTACACCTTC.

The CDR3 DNA sequence: TGTGCCTGGAGTGCATTACAGGGAGCGGCCAACGTCCTGACTTTC. Protein: CAWSALQGAANVLTF. The chain uses TRBV30 and TRBJ2-6; TRBD1 is a possible D gene (6 bases). There are 15 residues in the CDR3. CDR1 GTSNPN and CDR2 SVGIG come from the germline V gene (reference sequence). Trimming removed 1 base at V and 6 bases at J, with 13 bases between.

The chain is built from TRBV7-8 and TRBJ2-7, with no clear D. Germline V gene sequence: CDR1 SGHVS, CDR2 FQNEAQ. The V gene lost 1 base and the J gene lost 0 bases, with 10 bases spanning the gap. This CDR3 has 15 residues. CDR3 sequence reads: CASSLELQASYEQYF. In nucleotides, the CDR3 is TGTGCCAGCAGCTTAGAACTCCAGGCCTCCTACGAGCAGTACTTC.

V usage is TRBV2 and J usage is TRBJ2-7; possible D gene TRBD2, 7 bases. There are 14 residues in the CDR3. The ends were cut back, 10 bases at V and 5 bases at J, with 21 bases in the middle. Germline loops: CDR1 SNHLY, CDR2 FYNNEI. The CDR3 region is CATREGGGNDEQYF. The CDR3 bases are TGTGCCACCAGGGAAGGGGGGGGGAACGACGAGCAGTACTTC.

The rearrangement joins TRBV7-2 to TRBJ1-1; TRBD1 is a possible D gene (5 bases). Per germline, CDR1 SGHTA and CDR2 FQGNSA. CDR3 length: 15 residues. Trimming shortened V by 4 bases and J by 1 base, and 13 bases separated the two germline ends. CDR3 sequence reads: CASSSLGLRNTEAFF. CDR3 coding DNA: TGTGCCAGCAGCTCCTTGGGGCTGAGGAACACTGAAGCTTTCTTT.

The chain joins TRBV6-5 to TRBJ1-1, with D maybe TRBD1 (6 bases). CDR1 is MNHEY, CDR2 SVGAGI, per germline. Trimming stripped 5 bases from V and 6 bases from J, with 16 bases between. The CDR3 is 14 residues long. The CDR3 nucleotides are TGTGCCAGCAGTACCACGAACCCAGGGGCTGAAGCTTTCTTT. Translating gives CASSTTNPGAEAFF.